This entry lists 10 T cell receptor beta chains sequenced from one sample in a study of T cell repertoires in cytomegalovirus infection. A single record per CDR3 protein comes from TCRdb applying MiXCR to the reads. This repertoire shows some 920,000 distinct CDR3 sequences, about a third found once; its top ten account for 11% to 15%. Their antigen targets remain unknown. The specimen was cultured CD8+ T cells from PBMCs, collected from culture after CMV antigen stimulation. The receptors were gathered from a human donor in good health (CMV status not recorded). Some clones in this sample may be carry-over from other donors' samples.

The chain employs TRBV19 and TRBJ2-1; tentative D call: TRBD1 (5 bases). In germline, CDR1 is LNHDA, CDR2 SQIVND (reference sequence). Trimming removed 3 bases from V and 8 bases from J, with 17 bases in between. This CDR3 is built from 15 residues. The CDR3 nucleotides read TGTGCCAGTAGTATCTTTAGGGGTCAACTGGATGAGCAGTTCTTC. Protein sequence: CASSIFRGQLDEQFF.

This clonotype came up a few times. The chain employs TRBV5-4 and TRBJ2-2; 13 bases agree with TRBD2. The CDR3 length is 16 residues. Germline V gives CDR1 SGHNT, CDR2 YYREEE (reference sequence). V lost 0 bases to trimming and J lost 6 bases; unmatched junction nucleotides: 2. Written as DNA, the CDR3 is TGTGCCAGCAGCTTGGAAGGGACTAGCGGGGCCGGGGAGCTGTTTTTT. Its translation is CASSLEGTSGAGELFF.

This clonotype has only one observation. V is TRBV12-3 or TRBV12-4 and J is TRBJ2-5; D uncertain. The CDR3 covers 14 residues. The germline V and J ends were trimmed by 3 bases and 4 bases, with 12 bases remaining between them. Written as DNA, the CDR3 is TGTGCCAGCAGTTTTTCCTTGGCGGTAGAGACCCAGTACTTC. Protein product: CASSFSLAVETQYF.

V and J are TRBV28 and TRBJ2-7; TRBD2 is a possible D gene (6 bases). The CDR3 runs 18 residues. The V end was cut by 7 bases, the J end by 3 bases, with 28 bases between. The V gene's germline CDR1 is MDHEN and CDR2 SYDVKM. The CDR3 DNA reads as TGTGCCAGCACCCAAATGGGAGTTACTGGGGGGTCATGCTACGAGCAGTACGTC. The encoded protein is CASTQMGVTGGSCYEQYV.

V and J are TRBV2 and TRBJ2-2; 7 bases align to TRBD1. This CDR3 is built from 14 residues. The germline CDR1 and CDR2 sequences are SNHLY and FYNNEI. V shed 2 bases, J shed 6 bases, and the junction held 3 bases outside the gene matches. The CDR3 loop is CASSEWQGAGELFF. The DNA for the CDR3 is TGTGCCAGCAGTGAATGGCAGGGGGCCGGGGAGCTGTTTTTT.

Many counts were recorded for this clonotype. The rearrangement links TRBV6-5 to TRBJ2-2; 8 bases are a match to TRBD2. The trim removed 3 bases at V and 4 bases at J, leaving 13 bases unmatched. The CDR3 covers 18 residues. Germline V gene data show CDR1 as MNHEY and CDR2 as SVGAGI. CDR3 nucleotide sequence: TGTGCCAGCAGTTATCCGACCTCGGGGGGGCTGAGCACCGGGGAGCTGTTTTTT. Translated: CASSYPTSGGLSTGELFF.

The gene calls are TRBV6-1 and TRBJ1-1; unclear D gene. From germline, CDR1 is MNHNS and CDR2 SASEGT. CDR3 size: 15 residues. The ends were cut back, 6 bases at V and 8 bases at J, with 22 bases in the middle. Here the CDR3 DNA reads TGTGCCAGCAGGCCTGGGTCTCGGGGTAACAAGGAAGCTTTCTTT. Amino acid sequence: CASRPGSRGNKEAFF.

The rearrangement links TRBV7-9 to TRBJ1-4; tentatively, D is TRBD1 (6 bases). Germline values: CDR1 SEHNR, CDR2 FQNEAQ (reference sequence). V gave up 3 bases and J gave up 1 base, with 18 bases separating them. The CDR3 runs 18 residues. The DNA for the CDR3 is TGTGCCAGCAGCTTCCCTGTCGGGGGACAAGGAACTAATGAAAAACTGTTTTTT. This encodes CASSFPVGGQGTNEKLFF. The full variable domain, with the rest looked up from reference TRBV7-9 and TRBJ1-4, is DTGVSQNPRHKITKRGQNVTFRCDPISEHNRLYWYRQTLGQGPEFLTYFQNEAQLEKSRLLSDRFSAERPKGSFSTLEIQRTEQGDSAMYLCASSFPVGGQGTNEKLFFGSGTQLSVL.

This clonotype has just one count. The germline gene is not matched at one end of the junction; a read error may be the cause. The V and J genes are TRBV12-3 or TRBV12-4 and TRBJ2-2, with D perhaps matching TRBD1 (6 bases). The CDR3 is made up of 16 amino acids. This chain's CDR3 is CASTPKAQGKLSELSF. The CDR3 DNA follows: TGTGCCAGCACCCCAAAGGCCCAGGGGAAATTATCGGAGCTGTCTTTT.

The J gene is TRBJ2-7, the V gene TRBV6-1; D is tentatively TRBD1 or TRBD2 (5 bases each). Looked up from germline, CDR1 is MNHNS and CDR2 is SASEGT. The CDR3 totals 14 residues. The germline V and J ends were trimmed by 6 bases and 2 bases, with 14 bases remaining between them. The CDR3 DNA reads TGTGCCAGCAGGAGTAGAAGGGACGCCTACGAGCAGTACGTC. It encodes CASRSRRDAYEQYV.